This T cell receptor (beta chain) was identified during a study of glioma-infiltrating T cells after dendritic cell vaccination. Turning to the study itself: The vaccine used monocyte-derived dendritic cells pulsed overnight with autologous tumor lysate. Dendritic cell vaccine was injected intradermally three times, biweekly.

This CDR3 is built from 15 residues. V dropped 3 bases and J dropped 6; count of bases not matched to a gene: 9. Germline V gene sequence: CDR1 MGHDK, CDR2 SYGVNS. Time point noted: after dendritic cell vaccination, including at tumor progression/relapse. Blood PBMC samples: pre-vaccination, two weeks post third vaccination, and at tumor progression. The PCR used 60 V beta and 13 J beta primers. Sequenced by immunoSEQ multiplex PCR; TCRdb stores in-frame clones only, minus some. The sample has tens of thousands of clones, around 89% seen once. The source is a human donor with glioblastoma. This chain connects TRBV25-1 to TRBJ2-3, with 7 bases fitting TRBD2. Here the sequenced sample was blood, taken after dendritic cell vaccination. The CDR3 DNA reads TGTGCCAGCAGTGATTCGGGCGGGAGCGGGGATACGCAGTATTTT. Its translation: CASSDSGGSGDTQYF.